The source of this TCR beta chain is a study of cytomegalovirus exposure and HLA in healthy donors. Regarding the study as a whole: Researchers reported in a later analysis that common viral pathogens appeared linked to several top clusters. In vitro assays verified that three CMV-associated chains recognized CMV antigens specifically.

For this clone: Its cognate antigen is unknown.

In the PCR, 60 Vbeta and 13 Jbeta primers were used. This table comes from immunoSEQ multiplex PCR, and its TCRdb copy is limited to in-frame clones, with some not included. Among some 130,000 clones listed, over 75% were seen once. For this donor, CMV serostatus was not recorded. Specimen: PBMCs. The TCR originated in a man aged 30 to 39 in good health.

CDR3 DNA: TGTGCCAGCAGCTTAAAAGCCCGGGCGACTAGCGTCTACAATGAGCAGTTCTTC. Its protein is CASSLKARATSVYNEQFF. This chain joins TRBV7-3 and TRBJ2-1, with TRBD2 matching over 8 bases. The CDR3 is 18 residues long. CDR1 and CDR2 (germline): SGHTA, FQGTGA. Trimming at V came to 1 base and at J to 3 bases, leaving 11 bases not matched to a gene.